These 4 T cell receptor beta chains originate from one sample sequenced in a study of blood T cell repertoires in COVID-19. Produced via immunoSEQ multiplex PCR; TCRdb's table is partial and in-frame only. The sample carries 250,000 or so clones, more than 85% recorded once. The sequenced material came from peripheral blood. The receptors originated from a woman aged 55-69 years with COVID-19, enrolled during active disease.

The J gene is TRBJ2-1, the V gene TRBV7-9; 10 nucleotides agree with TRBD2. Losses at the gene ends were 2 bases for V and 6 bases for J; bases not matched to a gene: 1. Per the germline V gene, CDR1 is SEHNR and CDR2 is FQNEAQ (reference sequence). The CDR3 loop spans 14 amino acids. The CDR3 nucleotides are TGTGCCAGCAGCTTACTAGCGGGAGTCAATGAGCAGTTCTTC. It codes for CASSLLAGVNEQFF.

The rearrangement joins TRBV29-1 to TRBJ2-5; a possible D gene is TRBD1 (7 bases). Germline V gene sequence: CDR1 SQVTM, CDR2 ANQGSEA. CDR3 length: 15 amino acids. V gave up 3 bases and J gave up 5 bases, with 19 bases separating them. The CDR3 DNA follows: TGCAGCGTTGAGGGGGGACAGTTTCTGGGGGAGACCCAGTACTTC. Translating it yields CSVEGGQFLGETQYF.

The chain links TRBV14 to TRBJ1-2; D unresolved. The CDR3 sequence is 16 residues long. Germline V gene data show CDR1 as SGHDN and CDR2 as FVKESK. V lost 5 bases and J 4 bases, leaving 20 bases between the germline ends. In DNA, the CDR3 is TGTGCCAGCAGCTCCCTGACGGCCTCTGGGCCCTATGGCTACACCTTC. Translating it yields CASSSLTASGPYGYTF.

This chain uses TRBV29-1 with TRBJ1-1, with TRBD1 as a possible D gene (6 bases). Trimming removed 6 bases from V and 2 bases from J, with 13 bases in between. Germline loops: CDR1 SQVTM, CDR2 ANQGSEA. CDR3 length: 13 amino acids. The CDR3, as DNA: TGCAGCGTCGAGACAGGAACCAACACTGAAGCTTTCTTT. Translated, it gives CSVETGTNTEAFF.